One sample yielded the 26 T cell receptor beta chains listed below, sequenced in a study of blood T cell repertoires in COVID-19. Sequenced by immunoSEQ multiplex PCR; TCRdb stores in-frame clones only, minus some. The sample records under 300,000 clones, roughly 88% being singletons. The sample comprised peripheral blood. All receptors come from a woman in her sixties or seventies with acute or convalescent COVID-19.

This clone was recorded once. The V and J genes are TRBV2 and TRBJ2-5; 10 bases agree with TRBD2. The V and J ends lost 6 bases and 3 bases, in that order; junction bases with no gene match: 7. The CDR3 length is 15 residues. Per the germline V gene, CDR1 is SNHLY and CDR2 is FYNNEI. CDR3 residues: CASSRRTSGKETQYF. The CDR3 nucleotides are TGTGCCAGCAGCCGTCGGACTAGCGGAAAAGAGACCCAGTACTTC.

The CDR3 reads CASSFGASYEQYF. The CDR3 DNA is TGTGCCAGCAGCTTCGGAGCCTCCTACGAGCAGTACTTC. This chain joins TRBV13 and TRBJ2-7; D is uncertain. Per germline, CDR1 PRHDT and CDR2 FYEKMQ (reference sequence). V lost 3 bases to trimming and J lost 0 bases, with 6 bases between them. The CDR3 length is 13 residues.

V is TRBV6-5 and J is TRBJ1-2, with D possibly matching TRBD1 (5 bases). Germline-derived CDR1 and CDR2 are MNHEY and SVGAGI. CDR3 length: 15 residues. Trimming took 5 bases from V and 4 from J, leaving 17 bases between them. The chain's CDR3 is CASSQGQGRGYGYTF. As DNA, the CDR3 is TGTGCCAGCAGTCAGGGTCAGGGAAGGGGCTATGGCTACACCTTC.

The chain carries TRBV13 and TRBJ1-2; no clear D gene. The CDR3 has 14 amino acids. Trimming removed 0 bases at V and 1 base at J, with 6 bases between. Germline V gene sequence: CDR1 PRHDT, CDR2 FYEKMQ (reference sequence). CDR3 amino acids: CASSLGVLNYGYTF. The CDR3 DNA reads TGTGCCAGCAGCTTAGGCGTCCTTAACTATGGCTACACCTTC.

The chain couples TRBV6-6 to TRBJ1-6; D is possibly TRBD1 (5 bases). The CDR3 has 16 residues. The V gene's germline CDR1 is MNHNY and CDR2 SVGAGI (reference sequence). V was cut by 5 bases and J by 1 base, with 12 bases left in between. This CDR3 reads CASSPGKGSYNSPLHF. The CDR3 coding sequence is TGTGCCAGCAGTCCAGGGAAAGGGTCCTATAATTCACCCCTCCACTTT.

This sequence joins TRBV7-9 and TRBJ2-6, with D tentatively TRBD2 (5 bases). The CDR3 has 14 amino acids. The germline gives CDR1 SEHNR, CDR2 FQNEAQ (reference sequence). V lost 5 bases and J 4 bases, leaving 9 bases between the germline ends. The CDR3 protein is CASSLDWGANVLTF. The CDR3 DNA reads as TGTGCCAGCAGCCTGGACTGGGGGGCCAACGTCCTGACTTTC.

The chain combines TRBV10-1 with TRBJ2-1, with 9 positions matching TRBD2. CDR1 and CDR2 (germline): WNHNN, SYGVQD (reference sequence). V gave up 0 bases and J gave up 6 bases; unmatched junction bases: 6. The CDR3 runs to 16 residues. The CDR3 nucleotides are TGCGCCAGCAGTGAGTCGACAGCGGGGGGCCCCAATGAGCAGTTCTTC. Its protein is CASSESTAGGPNEQFF.

In DNA, the CDR3 is TGTGCCTGGGCCGGGACTAGCGTAGGGGAGCAGTTCTTC. Translated: CAWAGTSVGEQFF. The chain has TRBV30 and TRBJ2-1; 10 positions agree with TRBD2. V lost 5 bases, J lost 10 bases, and 8 bases stayed unmatched. The CDR3 runs 13 residues. The germline gives CDR1 GTSNPN, CDR2 SVGIG (reference sequence). Full variable domain (remainder filled in from reference TRBV30 and TRBJ2-1): SQTIHQWPATLVQPVGSPLSLECTVEGTSNPNLYWYRQAAGRGLQLLFYSVGIGQISSEVPQNLSASRPQDRQFILSSKKLLLSDSGFYLCAWAGTSVGEQFFGPGTRLTVL.

This clone was seen a single time. J is TRBJ2-7 and V is TRBV3-1 (or the pseudogene TRBV3-2); 11 bases match TRBD1. J gave up 1 base and V 4 bases, and 3 bases lay outside the gene matches. There are 15 residues in the CDR3. Germline V gene data show CDR1 as LGHDT and CDR2 as YNNKEL (reference sequence). The CDR3 DNA follows: TGTGCCAGCAGCCGCGGACAGGGGGCTTCCTACGAGCAGTACTTC. Translation gives CASSRGQGASYEQYF.

A few counts support this clone. V is TRBV4-1 and J is TRBJ2-1; TRBD1 might be the D (6 bases). CDR1 and CDR2 from the germline V gene are MGHRA and YSYEKL. Trimming cost V 0 bases and J 2 bases, with 14 bases left between them. CDR3 length equals 17 residues. Written as DNA, the CDR3 is TGCGCCAGCAGCCAAGAGGGGAACAGGGTTGCCTACAATGAGCAGTTCTTC. Its translation: CASSQEGNRVAYNEQFF.

The V and J genes are TRBV18 and TRBJ1-5; tentative D call: TRBD1 (5 bases). The ends were cut back, 7 bases at V and 6 bases at J, with 13 bases in the middle. This CDR3 is built from 13 residues. CDR1 is KGHSH, CDR2 LQKENI, per germline. CDR3 sequence: CASFGALGQPQHF. The CDR3 nucleotides are TGTGCCAGCTTTGGGGCGCTCGGTCAGCCCCAGCATTTT.

V gene TRBV19 combines with J gene TRBJ1-2, with TRBD1 as a possible D gene (6 bases). V was trimmed by 7 bases and J by 2 bases, leaving 14 bases between them. The germline V gene encodes CDR1 LNHDA and CDR2 SQIVND (reference sequence). This CDR3 spans 14 amino acids. The CDR3 loop reads CASKLQGLNYGYTF. The CDR3 DNA reads as TGTGCCAGTAAACTCCAGGGGCTAAACTATGGCTACACCTTC. Filled out from reference TRBV19 and TRBJ1-2, the complete variable domain reads DGGITQSPKYLFRKEGQNVTLSCEQNLNHDAMYWYRQDPGQGLRLIYYSQIVNDFQKGDIAEGYSVSREKKESFPLTVTSAQKNPTAFYLCASKLQGLNYGYTFGSGTRLTVV.

This rearrangement joins TRBV10-1 to TRBJ2-7; D not resolved. The CDR3 is 13 residues long. CDR1 WNHNN and CDR2 SYGVQD come from the germline V gene (reference sequence). With 6 bases removed from V and 3 bases from J, the gap between germline ends came to 12 bases. The CDR3 DNA is TGCGCCAGCAGGAGCCCTTCGGGCTACGAGCAGTACTTC. It specifies CASRSPSGYEQYF.

The V and J genes are TRBV19 and TRBJ1-6; the D gene is possibly TRBD1 (6 bases). The germline gives CDR1 LNHDA, CDR2 SQIVND (reference sequence). This CDR3 is built from 12 residues. V shed 9 bases and J shed 13 bases, with 16 bases lying between them. In DNA form, the CDR3 reads TGTGCCAGCACCACAGGGTTTTTGCCCCTCCACTTT. This gives the protein CASTTGFLPLHF.

The chain links TRBV4-2 to TRBJ2-4, with TRBD2 matching 10 bases. Looked up from germline, CDR1 is LGHNA and CDR2 is YNFKEQ. This CDR3 comprises 18 residues. Losses at the gene ends were 0 bases for V and 4 bases for J; bases not matched to a gene: 9. The CDR3 region is CASSQEPGLAVKKNIQYF. The CDR3 DNA reads as TGTGCCAGCAGCCAAGAACCCGGACTAGCGGTCAAAAAAAACATTCAGTACTTC.

The rearrangement uses TRBV19 and TRBJ1-4; no firm D call. Germline V gene lookup returns CDR1 LNHDA and CDR2 SQIVND (reference sequence). CDR3 length: 17 amino acids. The V and J ends lost 2 bases and 3 bases respectively, with 16 bases between them. CDR3 sequence reads: CASSILRGIWANEKLFF. DNA of the CDR3: TGTGCCAGTAGTATATTACGGGGAATCTGGGCTAATGAAAAACTGTTTTTT.

The rearrangement joins TRBV6-5 to TRBJ1-5, with TRBD1 matching 10 bases. This CDR3 region has 15 residues. After removal of 2 bases from V and 4 bases from J, the junction contained 2 bases not matched to a gene. Germline CDR1 is MNHEY and CDR2 is SVGAGI. The CDR3 loop reads CASSYDRGPNQPQHF. CDR3 DNA sequence: TGTGCCAGCAGTTACGACAGGGGGCCTAATCAGCCCCAGCATTTT.

This chain links TRBV6-5 with TRBJ1-6; 9 positions agree with TRBD1. Germline assignment: CDR1 MNHEY and CDR2 SVGAGI. The CDR3 covers 15 residues. J gave up 6 bases and V 2 bases, and 2 bases lay outside the gene matches. The CDR3 sequence: CASSYAQGANSPLHF. The CDR3 DNA reads TGTGCCAGCAGTTACGCACAGGGGGCTAATTCACCCCTCCACTTT.

This chain uses TRBV7-3 with TRBJ1-1, with 7 bases identical to TRBD1. V was pared by 5 bases and J by 7 bases, with 16 bases of the junction left unmatched. Germline CDR1 and CDR2: SGHTA and FQGTGA. This CDR3 is built from 16 residues. The CDR3 reads CASSVTSGTERGEAFF. CDR3 coding DNA: TGTGCCAGCAGCGTGACGTCCGGGACAGAGAGAGGTGAAGCTTTCTTT. Complete variable domain (other parts from reference TRBV7-3 and TRBJ1-1): GAGVSQTPSNKVTEKGKYVELRCDPISGHTALYWYRQSLGQGPEFLIYFQGTGAADDSGLPNDRFFAVRPEGSVSTLKIQRTERGDSAVYLCASSVTSGTERGEAFFGQGTRLTVV.

The chain couples TRBV30 to TRBJ1-4; possibly TRBD1 for D (6 bases). The germline V gene has CDR1 GTSNPN and CDR2 SVGIG (reference sequence). The CDR3 contains 14 residues. Trimming stripped 0 bases from V and 8 bases from J, with 13 bases between. This chain's CDR3 is CAWSVMAGAEKLFF. CDR3 DNA sequence: TGTGCCTGGAGTGTAATGGCAGGGGCCGAAAAACTGTTTTTT.

The chain combines TRBV3-1 (or the pseudogene TRBV3-2) with TRBJ1-1; 7 nucleotides line up with TRBD1. The germline V gene has CDR1 LGHDT and CDR2 YNNKEL (reference sequence). CDR3 length equals 14 residues. Trimming at V came to 3 bases and at J to 11 bases, leaving 12 bases not matched to a gene. The CDR3 DNA reads as TGTGCCAGCAGCCATGAGGGGGCTCAAGATCGGGCTTTCTTT. Protein: CASSHEGAQDRAFF.

This sequence joins TRBV5-1 and TRBJ2-7; 9 nucleotides agree with TRBD1. CDR3 length: 16 amino acids. V gave up 4 bases and J gave up 6 bases; unmatched junction bases: 14. Germline-derived CDR1 and CDR2 are SGHRS and YFSETQ. The CDR3 protein is CASSLYPGQGRGEQYF. Written as DNA, the CDR3 is TGCGCCAGCAGCCTCTACCCGGGACAGGGTAGAGGCGAGCAGTACTTC. Full variable domain (missing parts from reference TRBV5-1 and TRBJ2-7): KAGVTQTPRYLIKTRGQQVTLSCSPISGHRSVSWYQQTPGQGLQFLFEYFSETQRNKGNFPGRFSGRQFSNSRSEMNVSTLELGDSALYLCASSLYPGQGRGEQYFGPGTRLTVT.

The chain has TRBV18 and TRBJ1-3, with D perhaps TRBD1 (5 bases). The CDR3 is 14 amino acids. V was pared by 6 bases and J by 5 bases, with 14 bases between. Germline CDR1 and CDR2: KGHSH and LQKENI. The CDR3: CASSQQEGRNTIYF. In nucleotides, the CDR3 is TGTGCCAGCTCGCAACAGGAGGGACGAAACACCATATATTTT.

The chain recombines TRBV6-5 with TRBJ2-2; TRBD1 matches at 7 bases. This CDR3 has 14 amino acids. V lost 9 bases, J lost 4 bases, and 8 bases stayed unmatched. The germline V gene encodes CDR1 MNHEY and CDR2 SVGAGI. This chain's CDR3 is CASITTGSTGELFF. The CDR3, as DNA: TGTGCCAGTATTACGACAGGGAGCACCGGGGAGCTGTTTTTT.

The chain recombines TRBV6-6 with TRBJ2-7; 7 bases line up with TRBD1. CDR3 length equals 14 residues. After removal of 6 bases from V and 3 bases from J, the junction contained 8 bases not matched to a gene. Germline values: CDR1 MNHNY, CDR2 SVGAGI (reference sequence). As DNA, the CDR3 is TGTGCCAGCAGCCCGAGACAGGGATTCTACGAGCAGTACTTC. Translation: CASSPRQGFYEQYF.

This chain connects TRBV6-4 to TRBJ2-3; D may be TRBD2 (7 bases). The CDR3 is 15 residues long. From germline, CDR1 is MRHNA and CDR2 SNTAGT. V shed 6 bases and J shed 4 bases, with 17 bases lying between them. CDR3 nucleotide sequence: TGTGCCAGCAGCGCCTTTGGGGGGGCGGCAGATACGCAGTATTTT. This gives the protein CASSAFGGAADTQYF.